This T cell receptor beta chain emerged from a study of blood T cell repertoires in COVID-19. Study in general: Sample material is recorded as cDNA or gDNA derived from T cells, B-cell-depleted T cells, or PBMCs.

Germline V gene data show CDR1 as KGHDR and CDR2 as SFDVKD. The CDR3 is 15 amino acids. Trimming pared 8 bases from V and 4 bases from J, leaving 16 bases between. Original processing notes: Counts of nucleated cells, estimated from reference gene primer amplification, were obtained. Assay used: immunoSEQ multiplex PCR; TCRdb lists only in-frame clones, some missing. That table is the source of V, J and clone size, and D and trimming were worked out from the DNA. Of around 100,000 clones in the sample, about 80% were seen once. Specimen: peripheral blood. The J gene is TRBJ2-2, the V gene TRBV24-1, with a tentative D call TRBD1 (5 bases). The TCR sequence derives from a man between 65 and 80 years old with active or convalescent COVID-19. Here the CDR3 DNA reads TGTGCCACCAACTCAAGGGGTGGGTCCACCGGGGAGCTGTTTTTT. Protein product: CATNSRGGSTGELFF.